This paragraph covers one T cell receptor beta chain sequence. The sample belongs to a study of blood T cells in healthy people across ages. For the second PCR, which ran for about 6 to 11 cycles, a sample-barcoded 5' primer and a J-beta primer mix were used. TCRdb re-called the 5' RACE reads through MiXCR, storing one row per CDR3 protein. There are hundreds of thousands of distinct CDR3 sequences in the sample; just under 25% occur only once, and 9.4% lies in the top ten. Looked up from germline, CDR1 is SGHRS and CDR2 is YFSETQ. There are 14 residues in the CDR3. The V segment lost 4 bases and the J segment 11 bases; nucleotides outside the gene matches: 11. A further study also used this sample, focusing on T cells of mothers and their children.

Material for sequencing was blood. This sequence was found in a boy aged 10-17 years in good health. The chain joins TRBV5-1 to TRBJ1-1; 10 nucleotides line up with TRBD1. CDR3 DNA sequence: TGCGCCAGCAGCCAAGGGACAGGGGCTACTTGGGCTTTCTTT. It specifies CASSQGTGATWAFF.